This T cell receptor beta chain emerged from a study of T cell changes during pregnancy in multiple sclerosis (dated by TCRdb to the late 2010s). About the investigation overall: Changes in the T cell repertoire over the course of pregnancy were examined in this study in women with multiple sclerosis.

From a lookup of the germline V gene, CDR1 and CDR2 are MGHRA and YSYEKL. From V the trimming removes 2 bases and from J it removes 2 bases, while the gene matches leave 2 bases of the junction unaccounted for. The CDR3 runs 14 amino acids, cysteine and phenylalanine included. The CDR3 DNA has 42 bases and is translated from base 1. Library preparation was by the immunoSEQ multiplex PCR assay. The immuneACCESS repertoire file appears here via TCRdb, limited to in-frame rearrangements. These files lack a portion of the clones; in checked studies, under half of the deficit traces to unresolved V genes, and the cause of the others is not known. This sample holds fewer than 85,000 clones; about 93% were observed only once. The ten largest clones take up 2% to 3% of the sample. A word on this clone: Its cognate antigen has yet to be identified. No much larger clone exists at a distance of one base, and base qualities are not known.

Recombination linked TRBV4-1 to TRBJ1-2; 7 central nucleotides agree with TRBD1. Sequencing was performed on peripheral blood, taken after pregnancy. The sequence was obtained from a female donor in good health, enrolled as a control in a pregnancy study. The CDR3 here reads CASSQQGQNYGYTF. The nucleotides are TGCGCCAGCAGCCAACAGGGACAGAACTATGGCTACACCTTC.